A single sample is the source of the 18 T cell receptor beta chains below, sequenced in a study of blood T cells in healthy people across ages. The authors ran a second PCR of roughly 6 to 12 cycles using a sample-barcoded 5' primer and a J-beta primer mix. TCRdb analysed the 5' RACE reads with MiXCR anew, one entry per CDR3 protein. The sample contains around 1,500,000 distinct CDR3 sequences, 42% of which appear only once. The sample was blood. The receptors were sampled from a woman aged 18-29 years in good health.

CDR3 nucleotides: TGCAGTGCCCTAGCGAGGAATCAGGAGACCCAGTACTTC. Translated: CSALARNQETQYF. The J gene is TRBJ2-5, the V gene TRBV20-1, with D perhaps matching TRBD2 (6 bases). Trimming removed 6 bases from V and 5 bases from J, with 16 bases in between. Germline V gene lookup returns CDR1 DFQATT and CDR2 SNEGSKA (reference sequence). CDR3 length: 13 residues.

The chain is built from TRBV27 and TRBJ1-6, with unresolved D. V was cut by 6 bases and J by 7 bases, with 13 bases left in between. From germline, CDR1 is MNHEY and CDR2 SMNVEV (reference sequence). The CDR3 runs 14 residues. Written as DNA, the CDR3 is TGTGCCAGCAGGAGTATGGGCGGCAATTCACCCCTCCACTTT. Protein: CASRSMGGNSPLHF.

The chain carries TRBV10-3 and TRBJ2-1; D is possibly TRBD2 (7 bases). Per germline, CDR1 ENHRY and CDR2 SYGVKD. Trimming shortened V by 2 bases and J by 5 bases, and 19 bases separated the two germline ends. There are 17 residues in the CDR3. CDR3 residues: CAISETLLPGGDNEQFF. CDR3 coding DNA: TGTGCCATCAGTGAGACCCTCCTGCCGGGGGGCGACAATGAGCAGTTCTTC.

A few counts support this clonotype. CDR3 coding DNA: TGTGCCACCCGGGGGGCTTTAACCTACGAGCAGTACTTC. It is translated as CATRGALTYEQYF. The gene calls are TRBV6-5 and TRBJ2-7; weak D call: TRBD2 (7 bases). The V and J ends lost 10 bases and 2 bases respectively, with 15 bases between them. Germline CDR1 reads MNHEY; CDR2 reads SVGAGI. The CDR3 is 13 amino acids.

For this clonotype: This may stem from a read error, because a much larger clone lies one nucleotide away. The gene calls are TRBV6-5 and TRBJ1-2, with 7 bases lining up with TRBD1. Germline values: CDR1 MNHEY, CDR2 SVGAGI. This CDR3 has 14 residues. In DNA form, the CDR3 reads TGTGCCGGCAGCCCGGGACAGCCTAACTATGGCTACACCTTC. It translates to CAGSPGQPNYGYTF.

This chain uses TRBV20-1 with TRBJ2-3; 7 nucleotides agree with TRBD1. CDR3 size: 12 residues. The ends lost 8 bases at V and 4 bases at J; junction bases unmatched: 6. The germline V gene encodes CDR1 DFQATT and CDR2 SNEGSKA (reference sequence). CDR3 in amino acids: CSPRQGADTQYF. Written as DNA, the CDR3 is TGCAGTCCTCGACAGGGTGCAGATACGCAGTATTTT.

The chain is built from TRBV7-9 and TRBJ1-4, with a tentative D call TRBD1 (5 bases). Between the trimmed V and J ends, which lost 1 base and 8 bases, there was a span of 17 bases. Germline-derived CDR1 and CDR2 are SEHNR and FQNEAQ (reference sequence). This CDR3 comprises 16 residues. CDR3 loop: CASSLVPSGLGEKLFF. DNA for the CDR3: TGTGCCAGCAGCTTAGTGCCATCGGGGCTGGGGGAAAAACTGTTTTTT.

This chain connects TRBV14 to TRBJ2-5; TRBD1 aligns across 9 bases. The DNA matches TRBJ2-7 better at its end, which makes the J call doubtful. The CDR3 contains 14 residues. Germline V gene lookup returns CDR1 SGHDN and CDR2 FVKESK. The CDR3 region is CASSPTGGFHEQYF. CDR3 bases: TGTGCCAGCAGCCCGACAGGGGGTTTCCACGAGCAGTACTTC.

This clonotype came up a few times. V usage is TRBV27 and J usage is TRBJ2-7, with D maybe TRBD1 (6 bases). V was pared by 10 bases and J by 3 bases, with 13 bases between. The germline gives CDR1 MNHEY, CDR2 SMNVEV (reference sequence). The CDR3 is made up of 12 amino acids. CDR3 nucleotide sequence: TGTGCCACCCGGACAGAAAACTACGAGCAGTACTTC. Its protein is CATRTENYEQYF.

This clonotype came up once. The V and J genes are TRBV20-1 and TRBJ2-7, with 7 bases matching TRBD2. The DNA matches TRBJ2-5 better at its end, which makes the J call doubtful. The CDR3 consists of 13 residues. Germline assignment: CDR1 DFQATT and CDR2 SNEGSKA (reference sequence). DNA for the CDR3: TGCAGTGCTAGTCTCGGAGCGGGGGAGACCCAGTACTTC. Translated, it gives CSASLGAGETQYF.

This clonotype has only one observation. The chain carries TRBV10-3 and TRBJ2-4; 7 nucleotides match TRBD1. Gene TRBJ2-7 matches the end of the DNA better, so the J call may be wrong. CDR1 ENHRY and CDR2 SYGVKD come from the germline V gene. The CDR3 covers 16 residues. This CDR3 reads CAISEPDRANTYEQYF. The CDR3 DNA sequence: TGTGCCATCAGTGAGCCAGACAGGGCGAATACCTACGAGCAGTACTTC.

This clonotype came up a few times. The chain is built from TRBV9 and TRBJ1-1; TRBD1 might be the D (5 bases). CDR1 is SGDLS and CDR2 is YYNGEE in the germline V gene. This CDR3 region has 12 residues. Trimming removed 8 bases from V and 7 bases from J, with 15 bases in between. The CDR3: CASPPGGNEAFF. The CDR3 bases are TGTGCCAGTCCGCCTGGGGGTAATGAAGCTTTCTTT.

The table lists this clonotype with a few counts. This sequence joins TRBV10-3 and TRBJ2-7, with no clear D. The CDR3 sequence is 14 residues long. Germline V CDR1 and CDR2: ENHRY, SYGVKD. Trimming pared 0 bases from V and 2 bases from J, leaving 8 bases between. The CDR3 coding sequence is TGTGCCATCAGTGAGTCGTACGCCGCCTACGAGCAGTACTTC. Protein: CAISESYAAYEQYF.

Remarks on this clonotype: With only one base between it and a far larger clone, this is likely a read error. The chain has TRBV5-1 and TRBJ2-7, with D uncertain. This CDR3 is built from 12 residues. Germline assignment: CDR1 SGHRS and CDR2 YFSETQ. The CDR3 spells CANSLTSYEQYF. CDR3 nucleotide sequence: TGCGCCAACAGCTTGACATCCTACGAGCAGTACTTC.

CDR3 DNA: TGTGCCAGAGGACTAGCGCGGGAGCAGTACTTC. It encodes CARGLAREQYF. This chain links TRBV21-1 with TRBJ2-5; no DNA check was done on the table's D call, TRBD2. TRBV21-1 is a recognized pseudogene. The CDR3 covers 11 residues.

The chain uses TRBV10-3 and TRBJ2-3; 11 positions agree with TRBD2. Germline V gene lookup returns CDR1 ENHRY and CDR2 SYGVKD. V was clipped by 6 bases and J by 3 bases; unmatched bases: 5. The CDR3 has 15 amino acids. CDR3 DNA sequence: TGTGCCATCAGCCCCGGGACTAGCGGAACAGATACGCAGTATTTT. It codes for CAISPGTSGTDTQYF.

The J gene is TRBJ2-7, the V gene TRBV6-5; D might be TRBD1 (6 bases). The ends were cut back, 6 bases at V and 12 bases at J, with 18 bases in the middle. The germline gives CDR1 MNHEY, CDR2 SVGAGI. The CDR3 length is 12 residues. CDR3 sequence reads: CASRETTGNAYF. As DNA, the CDR3 is TGTGCCAGCAGAGAAACTACAGGGAATGCGTACTTC.

The rearrangement uses TRBV5-6 and TRBJ1-4; perhaps TRBD1 as D (5 bases). CDR3 length equals 12 residues. Germline V gene data show CDR1 as SGHDT and CDR2 as YYEEEE. The ends were cut back, 7 bases at V and 6 bases at J, with 10 bases in the middle. The CDR3 region is CASGGTDEKLFF. CDR3 nucleotide sequence: TGTGCCAGCGGCGGGACGGATGAAAAACTGTTTTTT.